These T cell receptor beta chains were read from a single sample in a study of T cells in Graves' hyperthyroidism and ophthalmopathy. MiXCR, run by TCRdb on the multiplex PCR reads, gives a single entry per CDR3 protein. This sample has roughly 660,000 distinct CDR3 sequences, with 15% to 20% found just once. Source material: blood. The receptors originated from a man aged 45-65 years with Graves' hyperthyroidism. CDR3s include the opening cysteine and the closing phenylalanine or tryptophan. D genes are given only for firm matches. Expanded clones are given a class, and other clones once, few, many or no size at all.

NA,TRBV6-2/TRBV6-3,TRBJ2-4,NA,CASSYGIAGLKNIQYF,TGTGCCAGCAGTTACGGGATTGCCGGCCTCAAAAACATTCAGTACTTC
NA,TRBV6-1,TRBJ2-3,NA,CASRLDRERNTDTQYF,TGTGCCAGCAGACTAGACAGAGAACGGAACACAGATACGCAGTATTTT
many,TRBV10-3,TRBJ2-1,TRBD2,CAISEAGGTGNEQFF,TGTGCCATCAGTGAGGCGGGAGGTACGGGGAATGAGCAGTTCTTC
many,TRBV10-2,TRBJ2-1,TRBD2,CATGWLASGHSYNEQFF,TGCGCCACCGGCTGGTTGGCTAGCGGTCACTCCTACAATGAGCAGTTCTTC
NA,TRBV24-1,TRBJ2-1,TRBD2,CATSEAGTSGPSQFF,TGTGCCACCAGTGAGGCCGGGACTAGCGGTCCATCACAGTTCTTC
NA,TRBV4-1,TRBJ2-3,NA,CASSVYGTSTDTQYF,TGCGCCAGCAGCGTTTACGGTACTAGCACAGATACGCAGTATTTT
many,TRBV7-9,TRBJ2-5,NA,CASSSPTLETQYF,TGTGCCAGCAGCTCCCCAACATTAGAGACCCAGTACTTC
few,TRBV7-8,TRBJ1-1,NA,CASSFVAGTEAFF,TGTGCCAGCAGCTTCGTGGCAGGGACTGAAGCTTTCTTT
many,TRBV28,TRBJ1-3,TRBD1,CASTTAGTGGSDGNTIYF,TGTGCCAGCACAACCGCCGGGACAGGGGGCTCTGATGGAAACACCATATATTTT
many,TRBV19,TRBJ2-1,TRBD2,CASRASGNSYNEQFF,TGTGCCAGTAGGGCGAGCGGGAACTCCTACAATGAGCAGTTCTTC
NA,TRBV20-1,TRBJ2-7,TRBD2,CSVGTGGSFEQYF,TGCAGTGTGGGTACGGGCGGGAGTTTCGAGCAGTACTTC
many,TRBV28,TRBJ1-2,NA,CASSFPTNNYGYTF,TGTGCCAGCAGTTTTCCCACAAACAACTATGGCTACACCTTC
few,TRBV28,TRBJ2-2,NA,CASRRDRGGLAGNANTGELFF,TGTGCCAGCAGAAGGGACAGGGGGGGACTAGCGGGCAACGCGAACACCGGGGAGCTGTTTTTT
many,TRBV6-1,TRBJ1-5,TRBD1,CASKEQGADQPQHF,TGTGCCAGCAAAGAACAGGGGGCGGATCAGCCCCAGCATTTT
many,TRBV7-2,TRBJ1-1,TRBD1,CASSSDRDRRTEAFF,TGTGCCAGCAGCTCGGACAGGGATAGGAGAACTGAAGCTTTCTTT
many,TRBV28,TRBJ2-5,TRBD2,CASRYLPGGHQETQYF,TGTGCCAGCAGGTACCTCCCGGGGGGGCACCAAGAGACCCAGTACTTC
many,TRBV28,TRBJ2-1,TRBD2,CASSSGLEEYNEQFF,TGTGCCAGCAGTTCGGGACTAGAGGAATACAATGAGCAGTTCTTC
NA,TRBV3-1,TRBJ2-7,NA,CASSQDLERDYEQYF,TGTGCCAGCAGCCAAGATCTGGAAAGGGACTACGAGCAGTACTTC
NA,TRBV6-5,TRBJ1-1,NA,CASSYNRQVNTEAFF,TGTGCCAGCAGTTACAACCGACAGGTTAACACTGAAGCTTTCTTT
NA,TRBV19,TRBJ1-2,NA,CASSIEPRVLSYGYTF,TGTGCCAGTAGTATAGAGCCCAGGGTTCTGTCCTATGGCTACACCTTC
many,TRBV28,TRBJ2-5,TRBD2,CASTLGLAGVQETQYF,TGTGCCAGCACCCTGGGTTTAGCGGGGGTCCAAGAGACCCAGTACTTC
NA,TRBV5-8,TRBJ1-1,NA,CASSSESAAFF,TGTGCCAGCAGCTCAGAGTCGGCGGCTTTCTTT
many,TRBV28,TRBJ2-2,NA,CASSPPDTGELFF,TGTGCCAGCAGCCCCCCGGACACCGGGGAGCTGTTTTTT
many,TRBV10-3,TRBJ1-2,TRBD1,CAIQGVYGYTF,TGTGCCATACAGGGGGTCTATGGCTACACCTTC
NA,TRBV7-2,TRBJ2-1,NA,CASSSRLISYNEQFF,TGTGCCAGCAGCTCACGACTCATTTCCTACAATGAGCAGTTCTTC
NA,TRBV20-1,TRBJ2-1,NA,CSAREARDSRVGEQFF,TGCAGTGCTAGAGAGGCCCGGGACTCCCGTGTGGGTGAGCAGTTCTTC
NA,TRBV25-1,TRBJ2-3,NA,CASSDRETTPFENTQYF,TGTGCCAGCAGTGACCGAGAGACAACTCCGTTCGAAAATACGCAGTATTTT
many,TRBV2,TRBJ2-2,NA,CASGGRGTGELFF,TGTGCCAGCGGAGGGAGGGGGACCGGGGAGCTGTTTTTT
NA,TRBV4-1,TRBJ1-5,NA,CASSQARANQPQHF,TGCGCCAGCAGCCAAGCCCGGGCAAACCAGCCCCAGCATTTT
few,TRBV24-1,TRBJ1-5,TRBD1,CATSDSRGLTQPQHF,TGTGCCACCAGTGATTCCAGGGGGTTAACTCAGCCCCAGCATTTT
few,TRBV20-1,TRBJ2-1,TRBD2,CSARSAGESYNEQFF,TGCAGTGCTAGGTCGGCGGGAGAATCCTACAATGAGCAGTTCTTC
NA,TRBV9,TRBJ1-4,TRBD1,CASSVGDRAFEKLFF,TGTGCCAGCAGCGTTGGGGACAGGGCCTTTGAAAAACTGTTTTTT
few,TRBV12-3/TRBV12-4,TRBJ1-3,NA,CASRQVSSGNTIYF,TGTGCCAGCAGACAGGTTTCTTCGGGAAACACCATATATTTT
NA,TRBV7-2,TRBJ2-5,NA,CASSPQAGQTQYF,TGTGCCAGCAGCCCCCAGGCGGGTCAGACCCAGTACTTC
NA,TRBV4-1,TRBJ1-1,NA,CASSLPLAIHTMNTEAFF,TGCGCCAGCAGCCTACCGCTGGCAATTCATACCATGAACACTGAAGCTTTCTTT
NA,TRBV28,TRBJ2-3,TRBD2,CASSLSSLSSGSTDTQYF,TGTGCCAGCAGTTTAAGTTCCCTATCTAGCGGGAGCACAGATACGCAGTATTTT
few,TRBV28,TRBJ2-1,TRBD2,CASSRTSGGGGVYNEQFF,TGTGCCAGCAGTCGGACTAGCGGGGGAGGAGGGGTTTACAATGAGCAGTTCTTC
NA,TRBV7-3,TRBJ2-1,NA,CASSLTSQGGYNEQFF,TGTGCCAGCAGCTTAACGAGTCAGGGGGGCTACAATGAGCAGTTCTTC
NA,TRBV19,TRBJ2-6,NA,CASSIWGRATSSGANVLTF,TGTGCCAGTAGTATCTGGGGCAGGGCTACCAGCTCTGGGGCCAACGTCCTGACTTTC
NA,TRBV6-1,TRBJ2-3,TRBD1,CASREGARTDTQYF,TGTGCCAGCAGAGAGGGGGCTCGCACAGATACGCAGTATTTT
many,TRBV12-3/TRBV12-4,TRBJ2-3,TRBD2,CASTVTSATDTQYF,TGTGCCAGCACCGTGACTAGCGCCACAGATACGCAGTATTTT
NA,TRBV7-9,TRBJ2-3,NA,CASSLGSADTQYF,TGTGCCAGCAGCTTAGGATCGGCAGATACGCAGTATTTT
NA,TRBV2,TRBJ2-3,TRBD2,CASSVGGRDTQYF,TGTGCCAGCAGTGTGGGAGGGAGAGATACGCAGTATTTT
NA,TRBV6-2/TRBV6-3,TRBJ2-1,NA,CASSRAVEQFF,TGTGCCAGCAGTCGGGCGGTCGAGCAGTTCTTC
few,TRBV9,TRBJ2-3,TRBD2,CASSVAAGGQTDTQYF,TGTGCCAGCAGCGTAGCGGCGGGAGGCCAGACAGATACGCAGTATTTT
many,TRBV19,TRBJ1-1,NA,CASSISPNTEAFF,TGTGCCAGTAGTATCTCGCCGAACACTGAAGCTTTCTTT
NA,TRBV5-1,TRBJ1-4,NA,CASRGGSAINEKLFF,TGCGCCAGCAGGGGGGGGAGCGCTATTAATGAAAAACTGTTTTTT
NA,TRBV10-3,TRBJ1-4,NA,CAISGEQAVNEKLFF,TGTGCCATCAGTGGTGAACAGGCCGTTAATGAAAAACTGTTTTTT
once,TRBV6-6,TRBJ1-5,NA,CAGSYSRGNQPQHF,TGTGCCGGCAGTTACTCGAGGGGTAATCAGCCCCAGCATTTT
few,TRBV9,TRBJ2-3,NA,CASSVLGSADTQYF,TGTGCCAGCAGCGTATTGGGGAGTGCAGATACGCAGTATTTT